This TCR beta chain was captured by sequencing in a study of T cells in localized non-small cell lung cancer (dated by TCRdb to the early 2020s). As for the study more broadly: T cell repertoires of hundreds of early-stage NSCLC patients were analyzed, with tumors being compared against uninvolved tumor-adjacent lungs. All 220 or so NSCLC patients in the cohort were treatment-naive and had localized lung tumors that were resected. NSCLC patients had a mean age of around 66 years, and approximately 140 were male and more than 90 female.

At diagnosis, peripheral blood, uninvolved tumor-adjacent lung and tumor were collected and were preserved as a mix of fresh-frozen and FFPE material. Study-wide findings and limitations: Uninvolved tumor-adjacent lung showed the highest T cell clonality, higher than tumor, which suggests more focused antigenic responses in the uninvolved tumor-adjacent lung. Because the study design was exploratory, TCR variables were selected using unadjusted p-values without false-discovery rate correction. Of the top 100 tumor clones, a median of roughly 56 were detected in paired uninvolved adjacent lung; over 25 were also among that lung's top 100. Because multi-region tumor sequencing was not done, intratumor heterogeneity could not be ruled out. Longer overall survival was associated with higher blood T cell density, whereas shorter survival was associated with higher adjacent-lung clonality.

TCR beta CDR3 regions were sequenced from DNA using the immunoSEQ Assay. Regarding the original processing steps: To compute T cell density, TCR beta template counts were normalized to usable DNA, which was estimated by amplifying housekeeping genes. Richness was estimated using the preseqR package, with extrapolation to 400,000 templates for PBMC samples and to 120,000 templates for tissue samples. Clonality was calculated as one minus Pielou's evenness. Tissue-enriched TCRs were identified by differential abundance testing using productive amino-acid clonotypes, minimum total count 5 and alpha 0.1. The Jaccard Index and the Morisita Overlap Index were used to quantify repertoire overlap between compartments. GLIPH grouped TCR beta CDR3s together with public tetramer-defined viral CDR3s, and a viral motif had to include at least three viral sequences and also show V-gene enrichment. TCRdb mirrors the immuneACCESS table, restricted to in-frame sequences. Some clones are absent from its copies; in checked studies, under half trace to an unresolved V gene, and the reason for the others is unknown. From that table come the V and J calls and clone size; the DNA was used to work out D and trimming. For this sample the table gives 2,000 to 3,000 clones, of which about 26% were detected only once. 9% to 15% of the sample is in the top ten clones.

Only a few counts were recorded for this clone. It has no known antigen specificity. Per-base qualities were not stored, and no clone one base away is much larger. The sample in question was lung tumor tissue, obtained before any cancer treatment. The receptor was isolated from a man aged 18-55 years with stage I lung adenocarcinoma.

The nucleotide sequence is given as TGTGCCAGCAGCTTAGAAGGTTTCCAGGGTGGAACAGATACGCAGTATTTT. Translated, it gives CASSLEGFQGGTDTQYF. The chain employs TRBV11-3 and TRBJ2-3; TRBD1 might be the D gene, on 5 matching bases. A distance of 16 bases separates the germline ends of V and J, which lose 0 bases and 3 bases respectively. The germline V gene supplies CDR1 SGHNT and CDR2 YENEEA. Counted from cysteine to phenylalanine, this CDR3 has 17 amino acids. Only the CDR3 part of the read is kept: 51 bases, read in frame from the first base.